This T cell receptor (beta chain) was sequenced during a study of T-cell reconstitution after alpha-beta-depleted transplantation in children. Whole-study results and caveats: Recipient T cells and thymic progenitors that survived were the source of the high TCRbeta diversity seen at day 60 in some patients. Several hundred rapidly expanded clones from non-depleted graft cells reportedly supplied alpha-beta T cells about two months post-transplant. One year after transplant, T-cell counts and diversity came mostly from newly produced T cells.

Unique molecular identifiers were incorporated into the prepared TCRbeta library. MiXCR, applied by TCRdb to the PCR reads, yields one record per CDR3 protein. This table holds 580,000 or so distinct CDR3 sequences, about 21% found once. In the case of this clonotype: What it recognizes is unknown.

This CDR3 spans 15 amino acids. Trimming pared 0 bases from V and 10 bases from J, leaving 20 bases between. Germline V gives CDR1 DFQATT, CDR2 SNEGSKA (reference sequence). Sequencing used PBMCs, mostly from graft donor cells, obtained 360 days after TCRalphabeta/CD19-depleted stem cell transplant. The sequence came from a boy under three years old who had a stem cell transplant for acute myeloid leukemia, so the T cells may come from the graft donor. V is TRBV20-1 and J is TRBJ2-3, with a possible D match to TRBD1 (6 bases). CDR3 DNA: TGCAGTGCTAGAGATCGGGACACCCTACACAGGGCGCAGTATTTT. This translates into CSARDRDTLHRAQYF.